What follows are 30 T cell receptor beta chains derived from one specimen sequenced in a study of blood T cell repertoires in COVID-19. Profiling relied on immunoSEQ multiplex PCR, and the TCRdb table lists in-frame clones only, not all of them. The table lists around 260,000 clones, around 84% of them singletons, with approximately 4% in the top ten. The specimen was PBMCs or T cells enriched from blood (not recorded which). The receptor source for this set is a man in his thirties or forties with acute COVID-19.

The chain uses TRBV4-2 and TRBJ1-4; 8 nucleotides align to TRBD1. Per the germline V gene, CDR1 is LGHNA and CDR2 is YNFKEQ. V lost 1 base to trimming and J lost 8 bases; unmatched junction nucleotides: 6. The CDR3 totals 15 residues. The CDR3 region has the DNA TGTGCCAGCAGCCAAGGGGGACAGGTGATAGAAAAACTGTTTTTT. It yields the protein CASSQGGQVIEKLFF.

This clone has only one observation. CDR3 nucleotide sequence: TGTGCCAGCAGCTTTGGCACGTTGTTTACTGAAGCTTTCTTT. Protein: CASSFGTLFTEAFF. The rearrangement joins TRBV7-9 to TRBJ1-1; D not certain. The germline V gene encodes CDR1 SEHNR and CDR2 FQNEAQ (reference sequence). The CDR3 runs to 14 residues. V lost 3 bases to trimming and J lost 5 bases, with 13 bases between them.

The chain combines TRBV9 with TRBJ1-1; TRBD1 matches at 8 bases. The junction had 8 bases not matched to a gene; V was cut back by 0 bases and J by 10 bases. The CDR3 runs 14 residues. CDR1 is SGDLS, CDR2 YYNGEE, per germline. The CDR3 loop is CASSVELDRVSAFF. The CDR3 DNA follows: TGTGCCAGCAGCGTAGAATTGGACAGGGTATCAGCTTTCTTT.

The chain recombines TRBV7-9 with TRBJ1-3; tentative D call: TRBD1 (6 bases). The ends were cut back, 1 base at V and 4 bases at J, with 11 bases in the middle. This CDR3 is 15 amino acids long. The germline CDR1 and CDR2 sequences are SEHNR and FQNEAQ (reference sequence). The CDR3 loop reads CASSLVGGSGNTIYF. The CDR3 DNA reads TGTGCCAGCAGCTTAGTAGGGGGTTCCGGAAACACCATATATTTT.

The sample holds one count of this clone. The chain uses TRBV19 and TRBJ2-5, with 8 bases identical to TRBD1. The germline CDR1 and CDR2 sequences are LNHDA and SQIVND (reference sequence). The CDR3 covers 17 residues. J lost 2 bases, V lost 5 bases, and 13 bases had no gene match. DNA for the CDR3: TGTGCCAGTAGTCCGAAGGGGAAGTGGGACAGGCAAGAGACCCAGTACTTC. As protein: CASSPKGKWDRQETQYF.

Here the CDR3 reads CASSSGGTTSTDTQYF. DNA for the CDR3: TGTGCCAGCAGCTCGGGGGGGACTACTAGCACAGATACGCAGTATTTT. The genes are TRBV5-5 and TRBJ2-3, with 8 positions matching TRBD2. The CDR3 covers 16 residues. The J segment lost 0 bases and the V segment lost 3 bases, leaving 6 bases of the junction unmatched. The V gene's germline CDR1 is SGHKS and CDR2 YYEKEE (reference sequence).

The chain employs TRBV14 and TRBJ1-2; weak D call: TRBD1 (6 bases). The CDR3 length is 14 residues. Trimming stripped 4 bases from V and 7 bases from J, with 16 bases between. Germline lookup yields CDR1 SGHDN and CDR2 FVKESK. The CDR3 DNA follows: TGTGCCAGCAGCCTGTTACCGACAGGCGGTGGCTACACCTTC. Its translation is CASSLLPTGGGYTF.

The chain combines TRBV6-5 with TRBJ2-5; 9 nucleotides agree with TRBD2. Germline V gene lookup returns CDR1 MNHEY and CDR2 SVGAGI. J gave up 2 bases and V 5 bases, and 6 bases lay outside the gene matches. This CDR3 has 15 residues. CDR3 DNA sequence: TGTGCCAGCAGTCTTCCGACTAGCGGACAAGAGACCCAGTACTTC. It specifies CASSLPTSGQETQYF.

On this clone itself: Compared with germline, one end of the junction differs, possibly owing to a read error. The chain uses TRBV5-1 and TRBJ1-4; D perhaps matches TRBD1 (5 bases). The CDR3 runs 14 residues. Germline V CDR1 and CDR2: SGHRS, YFSETQ. CDR3 DNA sequence: TGTGCCAGCAGCTTGCGCGGGGGTAATGAAAAACTGTTTTTT. It yields the protein CASSLRGGNEKLFF.

As concerns this clone: The sample carries other DNA sequences with the same CDR3. CDR3 sequence: CASSEAGGNQPQHF. CDR3 coding DNA: TGTGCCAGCAGTGAGGCAGGGGGTAATCAGCCCCAGCATTTT. The rearrangement links TRBV6-1 to TRBJ1-5; 7 nucleotides agree with TRBD1. CDR1 is MNHNS and CDR2 is SASEGT in the germline V gene. With 3 bases clipped from V and 4 bases from J, the junction kept 3 bases outside the gene matches. The CDR3 loop spans 14 amino acids.

The rearrangement links TRBV3-1 (or the pseudogene TRBV3-2) to TRBJ2-1; tentatively, D is TRBD1 (6 bases). V was shortened by 3 bases and J by 9 bases, with 12 bases between the two germline ends. The CDR3 has 13 residues. Germline V gives CDR1 LGHDT, CDR2 YNNKEL (reference sequence). CDR3: CASSQQGTTEQFF. The CDR3 DNA sequence: TGTGCCAGCAGCCAGCAGGGGACAACTGAGCAGTTCTTC.

This clone has a handful of counts. The chain couples TRBV28 to TRBJ1-1; TRBD1 matches at 8 bases. CDR3 length equals 15 residues. The J segment lost 5 bases and the V segment lost 6 bases, leaving 11 bases of the junction unmatched. Germline CDR1 reads MDHEN; CDR2 reads SYDVKM. In DNA, the CDR3 is TGTGCCAGCAGGAATCCCCAGGGGGCTCGGACTGAAGCTTTCTTT. As protein: CASRNPQGARTEAFF.

Only one count was recorded for this clone. The V gene is TRBV5-1, the J gene TRBJ2-5; D possibly corresponds to TRBD1 (5 bases). CDR3 size: 15 residues. Germline values: CDR1 SGHRS, CDR2 YFSETQ. Trimming left V 0 bases short and J 5 bases short, with 14 bases between. The CDR3: CASSLVPWTMETQYF. CDR3 bases: TGCGCCAGCAGCTTGGTTCCTTGGACAATGGAGACCCAGTACTTC. Together with reference TRBV5-1 and TRBJ2-5, the CDR3 gives the full variable domain: KAGVTQTPRYLIKTRGQQVTLSCSPISGHRSVSWYQQTPGQGLQFLFEYFSETQRNKGNFPGRFSGRQFSNSRSEMNVSTLELGDSALYLCASSLVPWTMETQYFGPGTRLLVL.

This rearrangement joins TRBV12-3 or TRBV12-4 to TRBJ2-4, with a weak D call TRBD1 (6 bases). CDR3 length equals 13 residues. Trimming removed 1 base from V and 13 bases from J, with 14 bases in between. The CDR3 protein is CASSLGQGSQQYF. The CDR3 nucleotides read TGTGCCAGCAGTTTAGGGCAGGGGAGTCAACAGTACTTC.

The J gene is TRBJ2-5, the V gene TRBV4-2; the match to TRBD2 covers 10 bases. The CDR3 sequence is 18 residues long. The V gene end was trimmed by 0 bases and the J gene end by 5 bases; junction bases not matched to a gene: 12. Germline V CDR1 and CDR2: LGHNA, YNFKEQ. The CDR3 here is CASSQDSISGRPWETQYF. In DNA, the CDR3 is TGTGCCAGCAGCCAAGATTCGATTAGCGGGAGGCCTTGGGAGACCCAGTACTTC.

The V and J genes are TRBV7-9 and TRBJ1-5; D not certain. The CDR3 sequence is 12 residues long. The germline V and J ends were trimmed by 6 bases and 7 bases, with 10 bases remaining between them. The V gene's germline CDR1 is SEHNR and CDR2 FQNEAQ (reference sequence). In DNA form, the CDR3 reads TGTGCCAGCAGTCAATGGAGCCAGCCCCAGCATTTT. It codes for CASSQWSQPQHF.

V and J are TRBV9 and TRBJ2-3, with D unresolved. The V end lost 4 bases, the J end lost 1 base, and 4 bases lay between the germline ends. The CDR3 covers 12 residues. CDR1 and CDR2 (germline): SGDLS, YYNGEE. CDR3 in amino acids: CASSRGTDTQYF. CDR3 bases: TGTGCCAGCAGCCGTGGCACAGATACGCAGTATTTT.

This rearrangement joins TRBV5-6 to TRBJ1-5, with D possibly matching TRBD1 (6 bases). The CDR3 spans 16 residues. Germline values: CDR1 SGHDT, CDR2 YYEEEE. Trimming pared 4 bases from V and 6 bases from J, leaving 20 bases between. CDR3 sequence: CASSLRAGAKVQPQHF. For the CDR3, the DNA is TGTGCCAGCAGCCTCCGTGCAGGGGCGAAAGTTCAGCCCCAGCATTTT.

The chain recombines TRBV19 with TRBJ2-1; D may be TRBD2 (5 bases). Germline CDR1 and CDR2: LNHDA and SQIVND (reference sequence). The CDR3 totals 13 residues. The V and J ends lost 6 bases and 7 bases respectively, with 13 bases between them. CDR3 nucleotides: TGTGCCAGTAGCCCCGGACTTTGGAATGAGCAGTTCTTC. Translation gives CASSPGLWNEQFF.

V and J are TRBV7-2 and TRBJ2-4, with D uncertain. CDR3 length: 15 residues. Germline V gene data show CDR1 as SGHTA and CDR2 as FQGNSA. Trimming took 3 bases from V and 0 from J, leaving 9 bases between them. CDR3 coding DNA: TGTGCCAGCAGCTTCGGTGGAGTAGCCAAAAACATTCAGTACTTC. It specifies CASSFGGVAKNIQYF.

The gene calls are TRBV7-7 and TRBJ2-7; TRBD2 might be the D (5 bases). CDR3 size: 11 residues. Germline CDR1 and CDR2: SSHAT and FNYEAQ (reference sequence). Trimming took 11 bases from V and 2 from J, leaving 10 bases between them. CDR3 bases: TGTGCCCACCCGGGGACCTACGAGCAGTACGTC. Its translation is CAHPGTYEQYV.

The CDR3 here is CASSLFGGSETQYF. CDR3 nucleotide sequence: TGTGCCAGCAGCTTGTTCGGGGGGTCAGAGACCCAGTACTTC. V and J are TRBV11-3 and TRBJ2-5, with 7 bases identical to TRBD2. From germline, CDR1 is SGHNT and CDR2 YENEEA. J was trimmed by 4 bases and V by 3 bases; bases with no gene match: 5. This CDR3 is built from 14 residues.

In its sample, this clone was seen once. This sequence joins TRBV19 and TRBJ1-5; 7 nucleotides line up with TRBD1. CDR3 length: 14 residues. Germline CDR1 and CDR2: LNHDA and SQIVND (reference sequence). The ends lost 7 bases at V and 6 bases at J; junction bases unmatched: 9. CDR3 amino acids: CASKPGQSRQPQHF. CDR3 nucleotides: TGTGCCAGTAAGCCGGGACAGAGTCGTCAGCCCCAGCATTTT.

This chain connects TRBV11-3 to TRBJ2-2; weak D call: TRBD2 (5 bases). Trimming cost V 7 bases and J 3 bases, with 15 bases left between them. This CDR3 is built from 15 residues. Germline CDR1 SGHNT, CDR2 YENEEA. CDR3 in amino acids: CASKDSDEYTGELFF. DNA for the CDR3: TGTGCCAGCAAGGACTCGGACGAATACACCGGGGAGCTGTTTTTT.

CDR3 coding DNA: TGCGCCAGCAGCACCGGGAGAGGGACTGGAAACACCATATATTTT. This codes for CASSTGRGTGNTIYF. J is TRBJ1-3 and V is TRBV5-1; no clear D. Deletions cut 4 bases from V and 2 bases from J, with 13 bases between. The CDR3 loop spans 15 amino acids. Germline lookup yields CDR1 SGHRS and CDR2 YFSETQ.

The chain uses TRBV28 and TRBJ1-2; D uncertain. Germline CDR1 and CDR2: MDHEN and SYDVKM. CDR3 size: 13 residues. Deletions cut 5 bases from V and 7 bases from J, with 14 bases between. Here the CDR3 reads CASSPPYVGGYTF. For the CDR3, the DNA is TGTGCCAGCAGTCCCCCATACGTCGGTGGCTACACCTTC.

The V call is TRBV19, the J call TRBJ2-1; 7 bases match TRBD2. The V gene end was trimmed by 4 bases and the J gene end by 0 bases; junction bases not matched to a gene: 6. There are 16 residues in the CDR3. Germline V gives CDR1 LNHDA, CDR2 SQIVND (reference sequence). In nucleotides, the CDR3 is TGTGCCAGTAGTAAAGAAGCGGGAAGCTCCTACAATGAGCAGTTCTTC. As protein: CASSKEAGSSYNEQFF.

The chain links TRBV7-8 to TRBJ1-4; TRBD1 might be the D (5 bases). Germline V CDR1 and CDR2: SGHVS, FQNEAQ. V lost 1 base and J 3 bases, leaving 6 bases between the germline ends. This CDR3 contains 14 residues. The CDR3 DNA follows: TGTGCCAGCAGCTTAGGCAGGGCTAATGAAAAACTGTTTTTT. Protein sequence: CASSLGRANEKLFF.

The genes are TRBV12-5 and TRBJ1-4, with D maybe TRBD1 (6 bases). Trimming removed 1 base at V and 10 bases at J, with 16 bases between. CDR3 length: 15 residues. Per germline, CDR1 LGHNT and CDR2 FRNRAP. The CDR3 DNA sequence: TGTGCTAGTGGTTTGGGACAGGCTGGGGGGGCAAAACTGTTTTTT. Its translation: CASGLGQAGGAKLFF.

The V gene is TRBV4-2, the J gene TRBJ2-5; 10 bases match TRBD2. The CDR3 has 15 amino acids. V lost 1 base, J lost 4 bases, and 3 bases stayed unmatched. The germline V gene has CDR1 LGHNA and CDR2 YNFKEQ. The CDR3 region has the DNA TGTGCCAGCAGCCAAGGAAGCGGGGGGGCAGAGACCCAGTACTTC. Its translation: CASSQGSGGAETQYF.